The next 19 T cell receptor beta chains were all read from a single sample in a study of cytomegalovirus exposure and HLA in healthy donors. The PCR ran on 60 Vbeta and 13 Jbeta primers. Sequencing was performed with immunoSEQ multiplex PCR; in TCRdb, only in-frame clones are kept and a portion is missing. The sample lists about 150,000 clones, 65% to 85% seen once, with about 6.3% in the top ten. Sequencing was done on a sample of PBMCs. The receptors were sampled from a male donor in good health and CMV-seropositive.

This clone occurred a few times. The V gene is TRBV5-4, the J gene TRBJ1-1, with D perhaps matching TRBD1 (5 bases). Germline V CDR1 and CDR2: SGHNT, YYREEE (reference sequence). Trimming removed 0 bases at V and 4 bases at J, with 13 bases between. The CDR3 is made up of 15 amino acids. CDR3 coding DNA: TGTGCCAGCAGCTTGGTGGGCAGGGAGGGCACTGAAGCTTTCTTT. This encodes CASSLVGREGTEAFF.

V usage is TRBV11-3 and J usage is TRBJ2-3; D gene unclear. Trimming shortened V by 11 bases and J by 1 base, and 13 bases separated the two germline ends. This CDR3 has 13 residues. CDR1 and CDR2 from the germline V gene are SGHNT and YENEEA. This CDR3 is CACRRRGTDTQYF. CDR3 DNA sequence: TGTGCCTGCCGGAGACGCGGCACAGATACGCAGTATTTT.

Only a few counts were recorded for this clone. The chain combines TRBV28 with TRBJ1-3, with D maybe TRBD1 (5 bases). The germline V and J ends were trimmed by 8 bases and 4 bases, with 15 bases remaining between them. Germline-derived CDR1 and CDR2 are MDHEN and SYDVKM. This CDR3 spans 14 amino acids. The CDR3 coding sequence is TGTGCCAGCCGGGGGGGGAAGAACGGAAACACCATATATTTT. The encoded protein is CASRGGKNGNTIYF.

The chain joins TRBV2 to TRBJ2-2; weak D call: TRBD2 (5 bases). Between the trimmed V and J ends, which lost 1 base and 2 bases, there was a span of 14 bases. The CDR3 extends over 17 amino acids. The germline gives CDR1 SNHLY, CDR2 FYNNEI. The CDR3, as DNA: TGTGCCAGCAGTGAAGGGCGGCGGGTGGTAAACACCGGGGAGCTGTTTTTT. Protein sequence: CASSEGRRVVNTGELFF.

The CDR3 sequence is CAIGGNSGNTIYF. CDR3 DNA sequence: TGTGCTATAGGGGGCAACTCTGGAAACACCATATATTTT. This chain links TRBV19 with TRBJ1-3, with TRBD1 matching 7 bases. The V gene's germline CDR1 is LNHDA and CDR2 SQIVND (reference sequence). This CDR3 spans 13 amino acids. Complete variable domain (other parts from reference TRBV19 and TRBJ1-3): DGGITQSPKYLFRKEGQNVTLSCEQNLNHDAMYWYRQDPGQGLRLIYYSQIVNDFQKGDIAEGYSVSREKKESFPLTVTSAQKNPTAFYLCAIGGNSGNTIYFGEGSWLTVV.

This clone appeared a few times. The V and J genes are TRBV27 and TRBJ1-5, with 9 positions matching TRBD1. This CDR3 has 16 residues. Germline V gene data show CDR1 as MNHEY and CDR2 as SMNVEV (reference sequence). V was clipped by 7 bases and J by 2 bases; unmatched bases: 9. DNA for the CDR3: TGTGCCAGCACCAGACTGGGACAGGGACGCAATCAGCCCCAGCATTTT. Translating gives CASTRLGQGRNQPQHF.

J is TRBJ1-2 and V is TRBV4-1; maybe TRBD1 (5 bases). The CDR3 contains 15 residues. Between the trimmed V and J ends, which lost 0 bases and 6 bases, there was a span of 14 bases. Germline loops: CDR1 MGHRA, CDR2 YSYEKL. This CDR3 is CASSQDGGRVDGYTF. The CDR3, as DNA: TGCGCCAGCAGCCAAGATGGGGGGAGGGTAGATGGCTACACCTTC.

The rearrangement joins TRBV29-1 to TRBJ2-1, with D perhaps matching TRBD2 (7 bases). There are 15 residues in the CDR3. CDR1 is SQVTM, CDR2 ANQGSEA, per germline. Trimming shortened V by 6 bases and J by 4 bases, and 19 bases separated the two germline ends. Here the CDR3 DNA reads TGCAGCGTGGGGGGGGGACACTATTCATACAATGAGCAGTTCTTC. The encoded protein is CSVGGGHYSYNEQFF.

Only one count was recorded for this clone. This chain connects TRBV5-1 to TRBJ2-7; 9 nucleotides line up with TRBD1. J gave up 5 bases and V 2 bases, and 5 bases lay outside the gene matches. Looked up from germline, CDR1 is SGHRS and CDR2 is YFSETQ. The CDR3 covers 14 residues. The CDR3 is CASSFRTGEDEQYF. In DNA form, the CDR3 reads TGCGCCAGCAGCTTCCGGACAGGGGAGGACGAGCAGTACTTC.

J is TRBJ2-1 and V is TRBV9, with TRBD2 matching 8 bases. CDR1 SGDLS and CDR2 YYNGEE come from the germline V gene. This CDR3 region has 18 residues. J gave up 0 bases and V 5 bases, and 13 bases lay outside the gene matches. The CDR3 reads CASSHLTERGSSYNEQFF. The CDR3 DNA reads TGTGCCAGCAGTCATCTCACAGAGCGGGGGAGCTCCTACAATGAGCAGTTCTTC.

This clone appeared a few times. The chain combines TRBV11-2 with TRBJ2-3, with 9 bases lining up with TRBD1. Losses at the gene ends were 6 bases for V and 2 bases for J; bases not matched to a gene: 6. The germline V gene has CDR1 SGHAT and CDR2 FQNNGV. The CDR3 totals 15 residues. CDR3 nucleotide sequence: TGTGCCAGCAGTCAAAACAGGGGGCACACAGATACGCAGTATTTT. Protein product: CASSQNRGHTDTQYF.

The chain couples TRBV30 to TRBJ1-6; D may be TRBD1 (5 bases). The germline V gene has CDR1 GTSNPN and CDR2 SVGIG (reference sequence). CDR3 size: 12 residues. V lost 5 bases to trimming and J lost 9 bases, with 11 bases between them. CDR3 sequence (DNA): TGTGCCTGGGGGGACTCAAGTTCACCCCTCCACTTT. It is translated as CAWGDSSSPLHF. The complete variable domain, with remaining parts taken from reference TRBV30 and TRBJ1-6, reads SQTIHQWPATLVQPVGSPLSLECTVEGTSNPNLYWYRQAAGRGLQLLFYSVGIGQISSEVPQNLSASRPQDRQFILSSKKLLLSDSGFYLCAWGDSSSPLHFGNGTRLTVT.

V and J are TRBV5-1 and TRBJ1-2; 7 positions match TRBD1. The CDR3 is 14 residues long. The germline gives CDR1 SGHRS, CDR2 YFSETQ. V dropped 6 bases and J dropped 8; count of bases not matched to a gene: 13. CDR3 sequence (DNA): TGCGCCAGCATTGATGTCAGGGGGTCGCAAGGCTACACCTTC. This gives the protein CASIDVRGSQGYTF.

In this sample, this clone turned up a few times. CDR3 residues: CASSPGLAGSYEQYF. CDR3 coding DNA: TGTGCCAGCAGCCCGGGACTAGCGGGCTCCTACGAGCAGTACTTC. J is TRBJ2-7 and V is TRBV7-2, with TRBD2 matching 12 bases. With V trimmed by 5 bases and J by 0 bases, 2 bases remained unmatched. The length of the CDR3 is 15 residues. The V gene's germline CDR1 is SGHTA and CDR2 FQGNSA.

The gene calls are TRBV10-1 and TRBJ2-2; D is perhaps TRBD2 (6 bases). The CDR3 loop spans 21 amino acids. V was cut by 2 bases and J by 5 bases, with 30 bases left in between. Germline CDR1 WNHNN, CDR2 SYGVQD (reference sequence). The CDR3 spells CASSELDAAVGTDIPTGELFF. Written as DNA, the CDR3 is TGCGCCAGCAGTGAGCTCGACGCCGCGGTGGGGACTGACATTCCTACCGGGGAGCTGTTTTTT.

The gene calls are TRBV28 and TRBJ1-6; D is possibly TRBD1 (5 bases). V shed 4 bases and J shed 13 bases, with 20 bases lying between them. Per the germline V gene, CDR1 is MDHEN and CDR2 is SYDVKM. CDR3 length: 15 amino acids. The CDR3 DNA follows: TGTGCCAGCAGTTCTTTGGGCAGGGCGAAGGCGCCCCTCCACTTT. It codes for CASSSLGRAKAPLHF.

J is TRBJ2-5 and V is TRBV30; 8 bases are shared with TRBD1. The end of the DNA aligns better with TRBJ2-7, so the J call may be wrong. The CDR3 runs to 12 residues. CDR1 GTSNPN and CDR2 SVGIG come from the germline V gene (reference sequence). This chain's CDR3 is CAWRDRGNEQYF. In DNA form, the CDR3 reads TGTGCCTGGAGAGACAGGGGTAACGAGCAGTACTTC.

The rearrangement links TRBV7-2 to TRBJ1-1; 8 bases match TRBD1. The CDR3 is made up of 15 amino acids. The germline CDR1 and CDR2 sequences are SGHTA and FQGNSA. The V gene end was trimmed by 1 base and the J gene end by 2 bases; junction bases not matched to a gene: 3. The CDR3 protein is CASSLGDRRNTEAFF. In nucleotides, the CDR3 is TGTGCCAGCAGCTTAGGGGACAGGCGAAACACTGAAGCTTTCTTT.

This chain joins TRBV10-3 and TRBJ2-7; TRBD2 matches 10 bases. Germline values: CDR1 ENHRY, CDR2 SYGVKD. The junction had 2 bases not matched to a gene; V was cut back by 4 bases and J by 2 bases. There are 14 residues in the CDR3. The CDR3 DNA sequence: TGTGCCATCAGTGGGACTAGCGGCACCTACGAGCAGTACTTC. It translates to CAISGTSGTYEQYF.